Listed here are 22 T cell receptor beta chains from one sample, sequenced in a study of blood T cell repertoires in COVID-19. Here immunoSEQ multiplex PCR was the method, and the copy in TCRdb shows in-frame clones only, minus some. This table holds about 220,000 clones, roughly 85% found once. The sequenced material came from PBMCs or T cells enriched from blood (not recorded which). The receptors were gathered from a woman in her thirties or forties with acute COVID-19.

The J gene is TRBJ2-7, the V gene TRBV11-3, with 7 bases matching TRBD2. Unmatched junction bases numbered 12, after V lost 5 bases and J lost 5 bases. From germline, CDR1 is SGHNT and CDR2 YENEEA. The CDR3 contains 15 residues. The CDR3 loop is CASSLGGGGSHEQYF. CDR3 nucleotide sequence: TGTGCCAGCAGCCTAGGTGGGGGAGGGTCCCACGAGCAGTACTTC.

This clone was detected only a few times. V and J are TRBV6-2 or TRBV6-3 and TRBJ2-1; 8 nucleotides match TRBD2. The CDR3 has 14 amino acids. CDR1 is MNHEY, CDR2 SVGEGT, per germline. J was trimmed by 4 bases and V by 5 bases; bases with no gene match: 4. Here the CDR3 DNA reads TGTGCCAGCAGTAAGACTAGCGAGTACAATGAGCAGTTCTTC. It codes for CASSKTSEYNEQFF.

The chain joins TRBV2 to TRBJ1-2; TRBD1 might be the D (5 bases). The CDR3 is 12 residues long. The V end lost 3 bases, the J end lost 8 bases, and 10 bases lay between the germline ends. Germline V gives CDR1 SNHLY, CDR2 FYNNEI. The DNA of the CDR3 is TGTGCCAGCAGTGATGGGGCCTGGGGCTACACCTTC. It encodes CASSDGAWGYTF. Based on the CDR3 plus reference TRBV2 and TRBJ1-2, the full variable domain is EPEVTQTPSHQVTQMGQEVILRCVPISNHLYFYWYRQILGQKVEFLVSFYNNEISEKSEIFDDQFSVERPDGSNFTLKIRSTKLEDSAMYFCASSDGAWGYTFGSGTRLTVV.

The V gene is TRBV7-9, the J gene TRBJ1-2; D unclear. The CDR3 extends over 14 amino acids. Germline V lookup: CDR1 SEHNR, CDR2 FQNEAQ (reference sequence). V was shortened by 5 bases and J by 4 bases, with 14 bases between the two germline ends. CDR3 residues: CASSPPGVAYGYTF. CDR3 nucleotide sequence: TGTGCCAGCAGCCCACCCGGGGTCGCCTATGGCTACACCTTC.

The chain combines TRBV4-1 with TRBJ1-5; weak D call: TRBD1 (6 bases). V was clipped by 1 base and J by 3 bases, with 10 bases between them. The germline CDR1 and CDR2 sequences are MGHRA and YSYEKL. This CDR3 region has 15 residues. CDR3 protein: CASSQGDILNQPQHF. The CDR3 nucleotides read TGCGCCAGCAGCCAAGGGGACATTCTCAATCAGCCCCAGCATTTT.

The CDR3 sequence: CASSTQTATNEKLFF. CDR3 sequence (DNA): TGTGCCAGCAGCACCCAGACAGCAACTAATGAAAAACTGTTTTTT. The chain couples TRBV9 to TRBJ1-4; D might be TRBD1 (5 bases). Between the trimmed V and J ends, which lost 4 bases and 0 bases, there was a span of 10 bases. CDR3 size: 15 residues. Germline-derived CDR1 and CDR2 are SGDLS and YYNGEE.

This sequence joins TRBV23-1 and TRBJ1-4, with D unresolved. TRBV23-1 is an ORF; its function is uncertain. The ends were cut back, 2 bases at V and 4 bases at J, with 11 bases in the middle. The CDR3 is 15 amino acids. CDR3 sequence reads: CASSQRRARNEKLFF. CDR3 nucleotides: TGCGCCAGCAGTCAACGGAGGGCCCGTAATGAAAAACTGTTTTTT.

V usage is TRBV27 and J usage is TRBJ1-5, with 10 bases matching TRBD1. Germline V gives CDR1 MNHEY, CDR2 SMNVEV (reference sequence). V dropped 2 bases and J dropped 4; count of bases not matched to a gene: 5. The CDR3 is 16 amino acids. The chain's CDR3 is CASSLGTGQGNQPQHF. The CDR3 DNA follows: TGTGCCAGCAGTTTAGGGACGGGACAGGGGAATCAGCCCCAGCATTTT.

V gene TRBV2 combines with J gene TRBJ1-5; a weak D match, TRBD1 (5 bases). Germline CDR1 is SNHLY and CDR2 is FYNNEI. Trimming removed 11 bases from V and 1 base from J, with 12 bases in between. The CDR3 extends over 13 amino acids. CDR3 loop: CAPRRGSNQPQHF. CDR3 nucleotides: TGTGCCCCCCGTAGGGGCAGCAATCAGCCCCAGCATTTT.

The chain combines TRBV7-6 with TRBJ1-2; D perhaps matches TRBD1 (6 bases). This CDR3 spans 16 amino acids. CDR1 and CDR2 from the germline V gene are SGHVS and FNYEAQ. With 4 bases removed from V and 5 bases from J, the gap between germline ends came to 20 bases. The CDR3 region is CASSSLGGANAYGYTF. The CDR3 nucleotides are TGTGCCAGCAGCTCCCTCGGGGGGGCCAATGCGTATGGCTACACCTTC.

This clone was seen only a few times. V and J are TRBV4-1 and TRBJ1-5, with D tentatively TRBD1 (5 bases). V was shortened by 0 bases and J by 8 bases, with 11 bases between the two germline ends. Germline-derived CDR1 and CDR2 are MGHRA and YSYEKL. The CDR3 contains 14 residues. In DNA, the CDR3 is TGCGCCAGCAGCCAAGATGGGGGGAAAAAGCCCCAGCATTTT. Translating it yields CASSQDGGKKPQHF.

This clone was observed a handful of times. The genes are TRBV29-1 and TRBJ2-2, with 8 bases that match TRBD2. CDR3 length: 13 residues. Germline V gene data show CDR1 as SQVTM and CDR2 as ANQGSEA. Germline trimming cut 4 bases from V and 6 bases from J; bases unmatched to any gene: 4. As DNA, the CDR3 is TGCAGCGTTGTGCGGGGGGAGTCCGGGGAGCTGTTTTTT. This gives the protein CSVVRGESGELFF.

The chain employs TRBV3-1 (or the pseudogene TRBV3-2) and TRBJ1-1; D may be TRBD1 (6 bases). The V gene's germline CDR1 is LGHDT and CDR2 YNNKEL (reference sequence). With 7 bases removed from V and 1 base from J, the gap between germline ends came to 19 bases. The CDR3 is 16 residues long. In DNA, the CDR3 is TGTGCCAGCATCTCAAGCGGGGGGCGGGCGAACACTGAAGCTTTCTTT. Protein: CASISSGGRANTEAFF.

CDR3 residues: CASSLRQGNTEAFF. For the CDR3, the DNA is TGTGCCAGCAGTTTAAGGCAGGGGAACACTGAAGCTTTCTTT. This chain links TRBV27 with TRBJ1-1; TRBD1 is a possible D gene (5 bases). Trimming stripped 2 bases from V and 1 base from J, with 8 bases between. Germline V gene lookup returns CDR1 MNHEY and CDR2 SMNVEV (reference sequence). The CDR3 runs 14 residues.

The V gene is TRBV5-1, the J gene TRBJ1-1; D remains ambiguous. Germline loops: CDR1 SGHRS, CDR2 YFSETQ. This CDR3 region has 16 residues. The ends were cut back, 0 bases at V and 4 bases at J, with 16 bases in the middle. CDR3: CASSLVRGVQTTEAFF. DNA for the CDR3: TGCGCCAGCAGCTTGGTCCGCGGAGTTCAGACCACTGAAGCTTTCTTT.

The chain's CDR3 is CATSGGGHQPQHF. As DNA, the CDR3 is TGTGCCACCAGTGGCGGGGGGCATCAGCCCCAGCATTTT. The V gene is TRBV24-1, the J gene TRBJ1-5, with a possible D match to TRBD1 (6 bases). V shed 5 bases and J shed 5 bases, with 9 bases lying between them. Per the germline V gene, CDR1 is KGHDR and CDR2 is SFDVKD. This CDR3 region has 13 residues.

This clone was observed once. This sequence joins TRBV5-4 and TRBJ2-5; TRBD2 aligns across 13 bases. J gave up 2 bases and V 0 bases, and 7 bases lay outside the gene matches. The CDR3 length is 18 residues. CDR1 and CDR2 (germline): SGHNT, YYREEE (reference sequence). DNA for the CDR3: TGTGCCAGCAGCTTGGGAGGACTAGCGGGGGCCCCTCAAGAGACCCAGTACTTC. This sequence encodes CASSLGGLAGAPQETQYF.

This clone has only one observation. This rearrangement joins TRBV5-1 to TRBJ1-2; 7 positions match TRBD1. Unmatched junction bases numbered 11, after V lost 4 bases and J lost 8 bases. The CDR3 length is 14 residues. Germline V gives CDR1 SGHRS, CDR2 YFSETQ. The CDR3 sequence is CASSRLGQLDGYTF. The CDR3 DNA reads as TGCGCCAGCAGCCGTCTGGGACAGTTAGACGGCTACACCTTC.

The chain joins TRBV5-1 to TRBJ2-7; D possibly corresponds to TRBD1 (5 bases). Deletions cut 4 bases from V and 8 bases from J, with 13 bases between. There are 12 residues in the CDR3. CDR1 is SGHRS, CDR2 YFSETQ, per germline. CDR3 protein: CASSVDQGKQYV. The CDR3 DNA is TGCGCCAGCAGCGTAGATCAGGGAAAGCAGTACGTC.

The V call is TRBV19, the J call TRBJ1-1; D is unclear. The germline gives CDR1 LNHDA, CDR2 SQIVND (reference sequence). There are 14 residues in the CDR3. The V end was cut by 4 bases, the J end by 3 bases, with 12 bases between. The CDR3 DNA is TGTGCCAGTAGTACGACGGGGTTGGACACTGAAGCTTTCTTT. Residues: CASSTTGLDTEAFF. Full variable domain (rest looked up from reference TRBV19 and TRBJ1-1): DGGITQSPKYLFRKEGQNVTLSCEQNLNHDAMYWYRQDPGQGLRLIYYSQIVNDFQKGDIAEGYSVSREKKESFPLTVTSAQKNPTAFYLCASSTTGLDTEAFFGQGTRLTVV.

This clone was seen just once. The gene calls are TRBV4-3 and TRBJ1-1; D uncertain. The V gene lost 0 bases and the J gene lost 5 bases, with 16 bases spanning the gap. Germline loops: CDR1 LGHNA, CDR2 YSLEER. This CDR3 has 16 amino acids. The CDR3 reads CASSQDIGASGTEAFF. CDR3 DNA sequence: TGCGCCAGCAGCCAAGACATCGGCGCTTCGGGTACTGAAGCTTTCTTT.

V gene TRBV15 combines with J gene TRBJ1-4; 10 nucleotides line up with TRBD1. Germline V lookup: CDR1 LNHNV, CDR2 YYDKDF (reference sequence). CDR3 size: 14 residues. J was trimmed by 5 bases and V by 3 bases; bases with no gene match: 0. The DNA of the CDR3 is TGTGCCACCAGCAGGGGACAGGGGAATGAAAAACTGTTTTTT. It translates to CATSRGQGNEKLFF.